This is a list of T cell receptor beta chains from one sample in a study of glioma-infiltrating T cells after dendritic cell vaccination. Data came from immunoSEQ multiplex PCR; TCRdb stores just in-frame clones and leaves some out. The table includes about 73,000 clones, about four fifths detected once. Material: blood, obtained before dendritic cell vaccination. These receptors originate from a human donor with glioblastoma. The CDR3 runs from the conserved cysteine through the conserved F or W.

J gene: TRBJ2-1; V gene: TRBV11-1; CDR3 protein: CASSLGGTSAYNEQFF
J gene: TRBJ1-2; V gene: TRBV5-6; CDR3 protein: CASTPGNYGYTF
J gene: TRBJ1-1; V gene: TRBV30; CDR3 protein: CAWSKGGGPEAFF
J gene: TRBJ2-1; V gene: TRBV19; CDR3 protein: CASSIGNNPSYNEQFF
J gene: TRBJ2-2; V gene: TRBV5-6; CDR3 protein: CASSTAGTSYTGELFF
J gene: TRBJ2-2; V gene: TRBV5-1; CDR3 protein: CASSLRASGFQTGELFF
J gene: TRBJ1-1; V gene: TRBV7-9; CDR3 protein: CASSRQGGNTEAFF
J gene: TRBJ2-5; V gene: TRBV14; CDR3 protein: CASSQEWTRTHQETQYF
J gene: TRBJ2-7; V gene: TRBV2; CDR3 protein: CASSLVYEQYF
J gene: TRBJ1-2; V gene: TRBV2; CDR3 protein: CASIRTGSLTNYGYTF
J gene: TRBJ1-1; V gene: TRBV19; CDR3 protein: CASSRWGSYGSLTEAFF
J gene: TRBJ1-1; V gene: TRBV27; CDR3 protein: CASSRTGTEAFF
J gene: TRBJ2-7; V gene: TRBV15; CDR3 protein: CATSRGQLYEQYF
J gene: TRBJ2-2; V gene: TRBV28; CDR3 protein: CAATRSRANTGELFF
J gene: TRBJ2-7; V gene: TRBV5-1; CDR3 protein: CASSLQGSYEQYF
J gene: TRBJ2-7; V gene: TRBV7-9; CDR3 protein: CASSVTASYEQYF
J gene: TRBJ2-1; V gene: TRBV6-1; CDR3 protein: CASSEGIAGYNEQFF
J gene: TRBJ2-3; V gene: TRBV5-4; CDR3 protein: CASSSKTGGPTDTQYF
J gene: TRBJ2-1; V gene: TRBV7-2; CDR3 protein: CASRVSGGEQFF
J gene: TRBJ1-3; V gene: TRBV6-5; CDR3 protein: CASRPGNTGNTIYF
J gene: TRBJ2-6; V gene: TRBV2; CDR3 protein: CASAGAGANVLTF
J gene: TRBJ2-2; V gene: TRBV19; CDR3 protein: CASSIQGTSGLNTGELFF
J gene: TRBJ2-5; V gene: TRBV2; CDR3 protein: CASTPRGGRETQYF
J gene: TRBJ2-3; V gene: TRBV6-1; CDR3 protein: CASSEYSAGKVDTQYF
J gene: TRBJ1-1; V gene: TRBV11-2; CDR3 protein: CASSTQTGTTEAFF
J gene: TRBJ1-2; V gene: TRBV27; CDR3 protein: CASSSGVGGGWGYTF
J gene: TRBJ1-1; V gene: TRBV9; CDR3 protein: CASSGSMNTEAFF
J gene: TRBJ1-5; V gene: TRBV4-1; CDR3 protein: CASSQEGGGQQPQHF
J gene: TRBJ2-6; V gene: TRBV10-3; CDR3 protein: CAIGGDRAGANVLTF
J gene: TRBJ1-1; V gene: TRBV6-5; CDR3 protein: CASSYSLRGRTFF
J gene: TRBJ2-1; V gene: TRBV6-5; CDR3 protein: CASRKLAGGYNEQFF
J gene: TRBJ1-6; V gene: TRBV6-5; CDR3 protein: CASRDRNSPLHF
J gene: TRBJ1-2; V gene: TRBV7-7; CDR3 protein: CASSLKEGESYGYTF
J gene: TRBJ1-5; V gene: TRBV7-9; CDR3 protein: CASSPSGWLQPQHF
J gene: TRBJ1-4; V gene: TRBV28; CDR3 protein: CASSSGGNEKLFF
J gene: TRBJ2-2; V gene: TRBV6-1; CDR3 protein: CASTTRQGSNGELFF
J gene: TRBJ2-3; V gene: TRBV10-3; CDR3 protein: CAISGGTSTTDTQYF
J gene: TRBJ1-4; V gene: TRBV19; CDR3 protein: CASGRGRLFF
J gene: TRBJ1-4; V gene: TRBV5-8; CDR3 protein: CASSAPRQQGVEKLFF
J gene: TRBJ1-2; V gene: TRBV7-2; CDR3 protein: CASSFGGTGIYGYTF
J gene: TRBJ1-1; V gene: TRBV19; CDR3 protein: CASTRQGAGGLKGAFF
J gene: TRBJ1-1; V gene: TRBV5-1; CDR3 protein: CASSPGQKLNTEAFF
J gene: TRBJ2-3; V gene: TRBV6-4; CDR3 protein: CASSDPGQGGNADTQYF
J gene: TRBJ2-4; V gene: TRBV19; CDR3 protein: CASIAGPKNIQYF
J gene: TRBJ1-6; V gene: TRBV15; CDR3 protein: CATSRDPGRPGQDSSYNSPLHF
J gene: TRBJ1-5; V gene: TRBV5-1; CDR3 protein: CASSLDSPDQPQHF